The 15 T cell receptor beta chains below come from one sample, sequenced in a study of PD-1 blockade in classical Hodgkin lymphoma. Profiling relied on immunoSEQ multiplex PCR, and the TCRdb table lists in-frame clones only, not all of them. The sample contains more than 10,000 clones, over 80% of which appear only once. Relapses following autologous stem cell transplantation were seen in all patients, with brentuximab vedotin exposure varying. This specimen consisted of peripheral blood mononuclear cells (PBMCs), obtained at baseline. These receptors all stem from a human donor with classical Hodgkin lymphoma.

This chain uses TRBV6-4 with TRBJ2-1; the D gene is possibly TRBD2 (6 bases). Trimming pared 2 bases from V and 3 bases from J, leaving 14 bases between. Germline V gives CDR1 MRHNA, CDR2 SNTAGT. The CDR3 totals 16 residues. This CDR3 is CASSDGTLASYNEQFF. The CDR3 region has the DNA TGTGCCAGCAGTGACGGTACACTAGCAAGCTACAATGAGCAGTTCTTC.

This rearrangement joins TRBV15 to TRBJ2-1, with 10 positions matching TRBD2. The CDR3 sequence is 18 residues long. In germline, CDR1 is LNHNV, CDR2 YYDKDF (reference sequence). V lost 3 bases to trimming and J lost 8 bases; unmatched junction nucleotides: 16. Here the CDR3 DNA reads TGTGCCACCAGCAGCCCAGGGGGGTCTAGCGGGAGTATCGATGAGCAGTTCTTC. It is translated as CATSSPGGSSGSIDEQFF.

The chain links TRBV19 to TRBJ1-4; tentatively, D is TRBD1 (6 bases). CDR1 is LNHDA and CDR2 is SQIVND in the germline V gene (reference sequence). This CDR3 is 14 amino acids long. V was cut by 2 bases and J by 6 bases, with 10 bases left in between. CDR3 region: CASSILGADEKLFF. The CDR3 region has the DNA TGTGCCAGTAGTATACTGGGGGCGGATGAAAAACTGTTTTTT.

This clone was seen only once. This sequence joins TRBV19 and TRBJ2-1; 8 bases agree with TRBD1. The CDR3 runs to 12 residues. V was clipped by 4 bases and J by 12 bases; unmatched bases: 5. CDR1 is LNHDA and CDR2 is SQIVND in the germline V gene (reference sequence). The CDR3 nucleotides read TGTGCCAGTAGTAGGGTACAGGGGGTGCAGTTCTTC. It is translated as CASSRVQGVQFF.

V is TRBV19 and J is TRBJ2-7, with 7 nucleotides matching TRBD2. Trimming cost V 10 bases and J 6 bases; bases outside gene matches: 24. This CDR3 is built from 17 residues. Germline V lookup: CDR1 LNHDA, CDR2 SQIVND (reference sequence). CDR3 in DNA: TGTGCCAATCATACATTACTCGTGGTAGCGGGTCCTGTCGAGCAGTACTTC. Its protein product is CANHTLLVVAGPVEQYF.

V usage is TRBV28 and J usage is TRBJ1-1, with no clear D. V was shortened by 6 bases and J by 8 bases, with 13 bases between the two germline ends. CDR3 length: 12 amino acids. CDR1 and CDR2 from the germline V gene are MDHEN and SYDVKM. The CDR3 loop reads CASRGFGLEAFF. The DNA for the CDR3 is TGTGCCAGCAGGGGGTTCGGGCTGGAAGCTTTCTTT.

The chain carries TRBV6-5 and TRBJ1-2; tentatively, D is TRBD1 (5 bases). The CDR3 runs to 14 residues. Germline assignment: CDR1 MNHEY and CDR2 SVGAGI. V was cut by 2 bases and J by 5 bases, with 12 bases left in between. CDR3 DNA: TGTGCCAGCAGTTACGTAGCAGAGGGGTATGGCTACACCTTC. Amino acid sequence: CASSYVAEGYGYTF.

CDR3 DNA: TGTGCCACCAGCAGAGCACAGGGCGATTACAATGAGCAGTTCTTC. It is translated as CATSRAQGDYNEQFF. This rearrangement joins TRBV15 to TRBJ2-1, with D tentatively TRBD1 (6 bases). From germline, CDR1 is LNHNV and CDR2 YYDKDF (reference sequence). CDR3 length: 15 residues. V lost 1 base and J lost 4, with 11 bases in between.

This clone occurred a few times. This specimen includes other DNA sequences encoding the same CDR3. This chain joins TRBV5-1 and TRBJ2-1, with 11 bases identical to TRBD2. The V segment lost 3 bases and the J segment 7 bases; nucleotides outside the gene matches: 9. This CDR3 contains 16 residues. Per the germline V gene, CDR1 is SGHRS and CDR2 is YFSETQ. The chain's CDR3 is CASSWTPGLAANEQFF. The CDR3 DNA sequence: TGCGCCAGCAGCTGGACGCCGGGACTAGCGGCAAATGAGCAGTTCTTC.

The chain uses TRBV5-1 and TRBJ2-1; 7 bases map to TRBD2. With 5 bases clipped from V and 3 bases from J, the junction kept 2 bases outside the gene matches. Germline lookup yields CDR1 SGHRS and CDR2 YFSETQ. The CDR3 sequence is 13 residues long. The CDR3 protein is CASSGTNYNEQFF. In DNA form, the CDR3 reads TGCGCCAGCAGTGGGACTAACTACAATGAGCAGTTCTTC.

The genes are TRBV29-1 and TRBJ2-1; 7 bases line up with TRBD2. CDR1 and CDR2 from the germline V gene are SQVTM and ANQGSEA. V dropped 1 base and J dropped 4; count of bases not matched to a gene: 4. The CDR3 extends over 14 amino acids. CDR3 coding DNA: TGCAGCGTTGAAGGGGGGAGGGTATACAATGAGCAGTTCTTC. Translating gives CSVEGGRVYNEQFF.

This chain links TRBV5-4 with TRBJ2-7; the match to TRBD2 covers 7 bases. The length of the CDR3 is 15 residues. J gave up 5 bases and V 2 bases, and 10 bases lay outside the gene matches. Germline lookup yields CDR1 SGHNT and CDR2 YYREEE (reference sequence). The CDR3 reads CASSFPGGSAHEQYF. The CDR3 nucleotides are TGTGCCAGCAGCTTCCCCGGGGGGAGCGCCCACGAGCAGTACTTC.

The CDR3 loop reads CASSETRGQIYGYTF. The CDR3 nucleotides read TGTGCCAGCAGCGAAACCCGGGGACAGATCTATGGCTACACCTTC. This chain joins TRBV7-9 and TRBJ1-2; 7 nucleotides align to TRBD1. Germline CDR1 SEHNR, CDR2 FQNEAQ (reference sequence). J was trimmed by 4 bases and V by 5 bases; bases with no gene match: 10. The CDR3 totals 15 residues.

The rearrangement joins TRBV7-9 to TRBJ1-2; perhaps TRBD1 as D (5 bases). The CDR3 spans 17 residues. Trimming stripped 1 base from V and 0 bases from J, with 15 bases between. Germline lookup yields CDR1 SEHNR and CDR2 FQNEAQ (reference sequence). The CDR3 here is CASSLVAHKGSNYGYTF. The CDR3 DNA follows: TGTGCCAGCAGCTTAGTGGCTCATAAGGGGTCTAACTATGGCTACACCTTC.

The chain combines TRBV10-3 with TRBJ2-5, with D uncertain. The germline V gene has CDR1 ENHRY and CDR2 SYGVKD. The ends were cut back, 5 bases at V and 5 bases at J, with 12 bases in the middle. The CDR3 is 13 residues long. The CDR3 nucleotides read TGTGCCATCAGTATAGGACGGGTCGAGACCCAGTACTTC. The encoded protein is CAISIGRVETQYF.